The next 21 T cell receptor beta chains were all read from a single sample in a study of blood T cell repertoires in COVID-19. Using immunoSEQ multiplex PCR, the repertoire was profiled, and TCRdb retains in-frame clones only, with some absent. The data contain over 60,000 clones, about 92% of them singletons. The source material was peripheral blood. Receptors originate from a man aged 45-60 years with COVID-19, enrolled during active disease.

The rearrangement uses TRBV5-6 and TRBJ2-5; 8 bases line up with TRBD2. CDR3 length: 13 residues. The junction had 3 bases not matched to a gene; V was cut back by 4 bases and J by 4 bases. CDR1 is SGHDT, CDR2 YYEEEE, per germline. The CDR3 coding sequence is TGTGCCAGCAGCCTCCTAGCGGGAGAGACCCAGTACTTC. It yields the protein CASSLLAGETQYF.

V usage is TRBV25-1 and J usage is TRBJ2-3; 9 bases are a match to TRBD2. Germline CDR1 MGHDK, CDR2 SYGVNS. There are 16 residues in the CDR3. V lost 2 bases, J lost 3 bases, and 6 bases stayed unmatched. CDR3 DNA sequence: TGTGCCAGCAGTGAACCGGTAGCGGGAGAGACAGATACGCAGTATTTT. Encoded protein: CASSEPVAGETDTQYF.

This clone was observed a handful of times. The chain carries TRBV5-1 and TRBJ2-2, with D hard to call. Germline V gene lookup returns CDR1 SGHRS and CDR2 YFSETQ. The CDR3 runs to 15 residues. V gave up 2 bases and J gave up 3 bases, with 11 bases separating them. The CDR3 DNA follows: TGCGCCAGCAGCTTATCATCACAGCACACCGGGGAGCTGTTTTTT. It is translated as CASSLSSQHTGELFF.

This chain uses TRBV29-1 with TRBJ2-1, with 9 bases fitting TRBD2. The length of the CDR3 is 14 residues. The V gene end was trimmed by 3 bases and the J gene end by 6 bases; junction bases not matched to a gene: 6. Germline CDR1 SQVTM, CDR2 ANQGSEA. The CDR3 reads CSVDPSGIGNEQFF. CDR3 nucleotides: TGCAGCGTTGACCCTAGCGGGATTGGCAATGAGCAGTTCTTC.

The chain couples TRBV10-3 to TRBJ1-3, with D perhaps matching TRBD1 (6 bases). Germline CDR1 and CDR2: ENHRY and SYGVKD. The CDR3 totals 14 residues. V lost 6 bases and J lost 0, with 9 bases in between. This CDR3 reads CAIRNRDSGNTIYF. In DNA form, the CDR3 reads TGTGCCATCAGAAACAGGGACTCTGGAAACACCATATATTTT.

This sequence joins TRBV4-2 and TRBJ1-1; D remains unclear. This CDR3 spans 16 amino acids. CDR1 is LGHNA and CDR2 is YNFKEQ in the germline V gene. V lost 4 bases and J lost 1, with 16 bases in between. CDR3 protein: CASSPRAGRANTEAFF. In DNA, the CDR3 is TGTGCCAGCAGCCCGAGGGCAGGTAGGGCGAACACTGAAGCTTTCTTT.

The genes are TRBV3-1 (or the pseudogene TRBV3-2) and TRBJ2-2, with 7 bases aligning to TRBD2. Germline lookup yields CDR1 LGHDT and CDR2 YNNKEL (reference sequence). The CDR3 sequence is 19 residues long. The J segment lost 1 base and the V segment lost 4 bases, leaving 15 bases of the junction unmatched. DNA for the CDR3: TGTGCCAGCAGCCCCTCCTGGCCCCGGGGGGTCGGGAACACCGGGGAGCTGTTTTTT. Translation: CASSPSWPRGVGNTGELFF.

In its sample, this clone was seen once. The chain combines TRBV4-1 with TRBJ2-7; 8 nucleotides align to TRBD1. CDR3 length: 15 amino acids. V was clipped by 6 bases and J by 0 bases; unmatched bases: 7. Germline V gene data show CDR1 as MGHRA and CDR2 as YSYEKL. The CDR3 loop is CASRNRDRTSYEQYF. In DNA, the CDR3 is TGCGCCAGCAGGAACCGGGACAGGACCTCCTACGAGCAGTACTTC.

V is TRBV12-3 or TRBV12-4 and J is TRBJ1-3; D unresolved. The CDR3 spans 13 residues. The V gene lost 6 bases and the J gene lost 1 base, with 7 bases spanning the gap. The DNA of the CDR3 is TGTGCCAGCAGCCGGTTATCTGGAAACACCATATATTTT. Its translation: CASSRLSGNTIYF.

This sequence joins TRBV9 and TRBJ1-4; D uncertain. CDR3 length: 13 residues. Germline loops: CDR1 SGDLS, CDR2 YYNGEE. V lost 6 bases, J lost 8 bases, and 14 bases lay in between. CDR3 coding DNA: TGTGCCAGCAACCCCCGGGGTCTCGAAAAACTGTTTTTT. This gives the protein CASNPRGLEKLFF. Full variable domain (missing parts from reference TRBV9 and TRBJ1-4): DSGVTQTPKHLITATGQRVTLRCSPRSGDLSVYWYQQSLDQGLQFLIQYYNGEERAKGNILERFSAQQFPDLHSELNLSSLELGDSALYFCASNPRGLEKLFFGSGTQLSVL.

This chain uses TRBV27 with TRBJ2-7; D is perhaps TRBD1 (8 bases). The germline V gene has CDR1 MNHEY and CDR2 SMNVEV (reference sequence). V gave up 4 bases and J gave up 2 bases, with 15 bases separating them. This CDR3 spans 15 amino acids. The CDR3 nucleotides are TGTGCCAGCAGTTCGACAGGGGAGGGCCCCTACGAGCAGTACTTC. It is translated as CASSSTGEGPYEQYF.

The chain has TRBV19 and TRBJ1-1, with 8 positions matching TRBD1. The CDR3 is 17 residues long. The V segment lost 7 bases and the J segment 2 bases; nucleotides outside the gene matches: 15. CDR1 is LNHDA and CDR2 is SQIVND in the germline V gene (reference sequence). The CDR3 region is CASNKQGGRIINTEAFF. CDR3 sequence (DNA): TGTGCCAGTAACAAACAGGGGGGAAGGATCATAAACACTGAAGCTTTCTTT.

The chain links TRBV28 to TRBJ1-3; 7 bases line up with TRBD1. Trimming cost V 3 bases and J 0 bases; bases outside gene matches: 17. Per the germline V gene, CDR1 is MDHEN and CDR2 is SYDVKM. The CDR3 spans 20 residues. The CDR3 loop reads CASSFGTGDSRSYSGNTIYF. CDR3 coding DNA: TGTGCCAGCAGTTTTGGGACTGGGGACAGCCGATCTTACTCTGGAAACACCATATATTTT.

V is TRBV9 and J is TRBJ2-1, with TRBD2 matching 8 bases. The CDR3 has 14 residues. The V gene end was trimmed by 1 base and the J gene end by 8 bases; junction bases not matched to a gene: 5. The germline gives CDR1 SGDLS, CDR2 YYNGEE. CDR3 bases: TGTGCCAGCAGCGTAACGGGAGGGGGGGATGAGCAGTTCTTC. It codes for CASSVTGGGDEQFF. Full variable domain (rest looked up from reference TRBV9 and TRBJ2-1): DSGVTQTPKHLITATGQRVTLRCSPRSGDLSVYWYQQSLDQGLQFLIQYYNGEERAKGNILERFSAQQFPDLHSELNLSSLELGDSALYFCASSVTGGGDEQFFGPGTRLTVL.

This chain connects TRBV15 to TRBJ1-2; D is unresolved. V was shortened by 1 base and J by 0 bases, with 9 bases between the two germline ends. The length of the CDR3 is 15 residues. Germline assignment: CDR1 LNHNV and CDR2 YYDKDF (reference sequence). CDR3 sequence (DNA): TGTGCCACCAGCAGAGGGAGCAAACCTAACTATGGCTACACCTTC. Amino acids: CATSRGSKPNYGYTF.

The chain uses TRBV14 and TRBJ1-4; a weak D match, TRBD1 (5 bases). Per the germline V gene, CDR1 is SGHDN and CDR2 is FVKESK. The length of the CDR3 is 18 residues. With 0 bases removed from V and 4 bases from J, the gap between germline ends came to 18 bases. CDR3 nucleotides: TGTGCCAGCAGCCAAGAAACTTGGGGGAGGGGATTTAATGAAAAACTGTTTTTT. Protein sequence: CASSQETWGRGFNEKLFF.

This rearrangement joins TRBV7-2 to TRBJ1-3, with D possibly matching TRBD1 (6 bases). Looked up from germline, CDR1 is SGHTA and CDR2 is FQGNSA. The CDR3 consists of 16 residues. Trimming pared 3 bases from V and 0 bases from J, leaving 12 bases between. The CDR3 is CASSLTPRGSGNTIYF. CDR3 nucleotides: TGTGCCAGCAGCTTGACACCCAGGGGCTCTGGAAACACCATATATTTT.

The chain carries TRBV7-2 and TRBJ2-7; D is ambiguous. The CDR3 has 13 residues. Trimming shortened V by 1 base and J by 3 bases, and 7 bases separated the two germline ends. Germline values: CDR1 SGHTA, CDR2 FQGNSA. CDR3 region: CASSLGSGYEQYF. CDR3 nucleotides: TGTGCCAGCAGCTTAGGCTCCGGCTACGAGCAGTACTTC. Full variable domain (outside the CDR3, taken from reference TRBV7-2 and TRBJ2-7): GAGVSQSPSNKVTEKGKDVELRCDPISGHTALYWYRQSLGQGLEFLIYFQGNSAPDKSGLPSDRFSAERTGGSVSTLTIQRTQQEDSAVYLCASSLGSGYEQYFGPGTRLTVT.

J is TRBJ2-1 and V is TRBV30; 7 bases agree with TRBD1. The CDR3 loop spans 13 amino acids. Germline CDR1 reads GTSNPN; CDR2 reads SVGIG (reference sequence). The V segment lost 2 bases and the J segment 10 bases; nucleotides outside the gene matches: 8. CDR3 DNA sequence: TGTGCCTGGAGTCCTACCCAGGGGGTAGAGCAGTTCTTC. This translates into CAWSPTQGVEQFF.

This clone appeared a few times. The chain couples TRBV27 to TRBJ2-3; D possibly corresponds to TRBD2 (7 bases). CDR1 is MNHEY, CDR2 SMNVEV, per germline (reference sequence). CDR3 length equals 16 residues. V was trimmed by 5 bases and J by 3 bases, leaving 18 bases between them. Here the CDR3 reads CASSQDTGRETDTQYF. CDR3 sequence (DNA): TGTGCCAGCAGTCAAGATACAGGGAGGGAAACAGATACGCAGTATTTT.

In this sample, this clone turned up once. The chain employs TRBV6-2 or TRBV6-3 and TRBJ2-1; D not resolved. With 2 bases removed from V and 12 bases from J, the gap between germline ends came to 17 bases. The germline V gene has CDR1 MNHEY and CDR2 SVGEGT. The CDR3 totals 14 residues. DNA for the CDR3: TGTGCCAGCAGTTACCGTGCGACTTCAGAAGGGCAGTTCTTC. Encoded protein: CASSYRATSEGQFF.